Detailed here is one TCR beta chain. Its binding antigen is unknown. Just one base apart from a much larger clone, this may be a read error. The conserved final phenylalanine or tryptophan is absent from the CDR3, which likely points to a read error. The sample's time point label is to be understood as: newly diagnosed GD, antithyroid drugs for less than 3 months. For both TCR sequencing and RNA sequencing, RNA was extracted from PBMCs in TRIzol. The diagnosis of Graves' disease was made according to American Thyroid Association guidelines. Patients were recruited from an endocrinology department in Xi'an, China. Each patient gave approximately 10 milliliters of peripheral blood, collected in an EDTA anticoagulant tube. Ficoll Paque Plus density gradient separation was used to isolate PBMCs, and no further T cell sorting was performed. An Agilent 2100 Bioanalyzer and agarose gel were used to check RNA quality, while a NanoDrop 2000 measured RNA concentration.

The sample belongs to a study of regulatory T cells in long-lasting Graves disease (dated by TCRdb to the early 2020s). Broadly, across the study: In the newly diagnosed Graves' disease group, patients had been taking antithyroid drugs for less than 3 months. Patients with persistent Graves' disease were compared with patients with newly diagnosed Graves' disease using TCR sequencing and RNA sequencing of peripheral blood. The study took place in China and was registered as a clinical trial. A total of some 35 samples underwent TCR sequencing, from 13 patients with persistent Graves' disease and 20 patients with newly diagnosed Graves' disease.

What the research found in general, with its limitations: Sequencing and analysis were restricted to the TCR beta chain. The study examined only peripheral blood because the primary lesion, thyroid tissue, could not be accessed. Persistent Graves' disease patients showed lower TCR Shannon entropy and fewer highly expanded clones than newly diagnosed patients, suggesting clonal expansion. Preferential use of TRBV28, TRBJ1-2 and TRBJ2-5 was observed in persistent disease, whereas TRBV20-1 and TRBJ2-1 were favored in newly diagnosed disease. Patients with persistent disease shared more public clonotypes (around 2,700) than newly diagnosed patients did (more than 900). The small sample size was acknowledged by the authors as a limitation that may reduce accuracy.

The CDR3 extends over 15 residues, inclusive of both ends. The CDR3 DNA has 45 bases and is translated from base 1. From the germline V gene, CDR1 is SGHTA and CDR2 is FQGNSA. The V and J ends are trimmed by 4 bases and 5 bases, leaving 15 bases between them. The library was produced with multiplex PCR. Sequencing used an Illumina HiSeq 4000. iRepertoire HTBI primers and Arm-PCR amplification of CDR3 regions were used to construct TCR beta libraries. Before sequencing, the PCR products underwent gel purification. The paper's data handling went like this. A total of roughly 65 TRBV and 14 TRBJ segments were identified across samples and were used for gene usage analysis of CDR3 amino acid clonotypes. Filtered high-quality paired reads were merged into contigs using COPE and FqMerger. Contigs were aligned with BLAST to IMGT TRBV, TRBD and TRBJ reference genes, and CDR3 was defined per IMGT. Any clonotype with a frequency above 0.1% was counted as a highly expanded clone. Shannon entropy was used to measure repertoire diversity, and the Gini coefficient was used to measure V-J evenness. Clonotypes shared by more than one individual were considered public. The public reads were reanalyzed by TCRdb: fastp trimming at Q25, MiXCR alignment, in-frame beta chains only. Each CDR3 protein appears once, grouped with its most common genes and DNA. The authors' filters were not applied to this entry. This sample gives 350,000 to 550,000 distinct CDR3 sequences in total; around 15% of them show up just once. The ten top clones hold around a sixth of the sample.

These data also formed part of another study, on T cells in Graves' hyperthyroidism and ophthalmopathy. As that second study puts it: Stable Graves' hyperthyroidism was defined as the absence of progression to ophthalmopathy over 18 months of follow-up. Hyperthyroidism patients were newly diagnosed, with disease duration under 2 months, and aged 18 to 65 years. Patients with uncontrolled infections, other autoimmune diseases, pregnancy or lactation were excluded. Diagnoses were based on clinical symptoms, serum thyroxine and TRAb, thyroid ultrasound and orbital computed tomography. A first-round RT-PCR of the TCR CDR3 used the HTBI primer set with the Qiagen OneStep RT-PCR kit. Most expanded thyroid clonotypes (frequency above 0.001) were also found in blood, which suggests that blood repertoires may mirror thyroid immune responses. A model built on a 13 V-J signature distinguished ophthalmopathy from stable hyperthyroidism, reaching approximately 89% sensitivity and 81.08% specificity in cross-validation and 80%/75% in testing. In validation, progression to ophthalmopathy was predicted by the model with around 70% sensitivity and 72% to 85% specificity, a median of approximately 6.5 months before onset. To identify TCR V-J signatures that set the groups apart, the researchers used a discovery cohort of about a hundred patients, made up of 40 to 45 with Graves' ophthalmopathy and 57 with stable Graves' hyperthyroidism. Prospective prediction of ophthalmopathy was tested in an independent validation cohort consisting of some 20 hyperthyroidism patients and around 16 patients who later progressed to ophthalmopathy. For training and testing, the 100 or so patients in the discovery cohort were randomly divided in a 7:3 ratio. In more than 5 Graves' hyperthyroidism patients, the study also compared T-cell repertoires from thyroid tissue with T-cell repertoires from blood. Following sampling, methimazole starting at 30 mg daily was given to hyperthyroidism patients, and high-dose intravenous methylprednisolone was given to ophthalmopathy patients. Libraries were constructed in a second round of multiplex PCR, after which size selection and purification were carried out. Paired-end sequencing of the libraries was performed with 100 bp reads on an Illumina HiSeq2000. SOAPnuke was used to process the raw data, removing reads that contained adapters or uncalled bases, had a mean Phred below 15, or lacked an exact match to the constant primer or identifier. High-quality paired reads were merged with COPE v1.2.5, and unique nucleotide sequences were defined as clonotypes. Clonotypes were aligned to IMGT TRBV, TRBD and TRBJ reference segments using MiTCR v1.1. The analysis included only V-J combinations with a frequency above 0.0001, which together covered more than 99% of the repertoires. The TCS score was defined as the ratio of F50 (clonal expansion) to E x V (chaos), calculated using BLOSUM62-based TCRdist between CDR3 peptides within each V-J. Welch's t-statistics and random forest reduced around 520 V-J features to 10 to 15, which were used in a naive Bayes classifier (R e1071). Sample size was not statistically predetermined, and investigators were not blinded to group allocation. The paper describes TCR Vbeta CDR3 sequencing of 135 peripheral blood samples, made up of under 50 ophthalmopathy patients, roughly 75 hyperthyroidism patients and 17 progressor patients.

The rearrangement combines TRBV7-2 with TRBJ2-1; the D region is possibly TRBD1 or TRBD2, each matching across 5 bases. This receptor was taken from a woman aged 45-59 years with Graves disease. Donor details come from another sample of the same person, matched by shared clones. The sample here was peripheral blood mononuclear cells (PBMCs), taken at new diagnosis, from a patient treated with antithyroid drugs. The base sequence is TGTGCCAGCAGCTGGACTTCGGGACCTCACAATGAGCAGTTCTCC. This translates into CASSWTSGPHNEQFS.